This T cell receptor (beta chain) was recorded in a study of OX40 agonist ivuxolimab in advanced cancers. Study-level background: Ivuxolimab was an agonistic, fully human IgG2 monoclonal antibody directed against OX40 (CD134), a costimulatory receptor. Intravenous ivuxolimab was administered to patients every 2 weeks at six dose levels: 0.01, 0.1, 0.3, 1.5, 3 and 10 mg/kg. Of the roughly 52 dose-escalation patients, hepatocellular carcinoma was present in approximately 20, melanoma in about 15, renal cell carcinoma in 9 and head and neck cancer in 9. In the dose-escalation cohort, around four fifths of patients were male, and the mean age was around 65 years with a range of roughly 20 to 80. Prior anti-PD-1, anti-PD-L1 or anti-CTLA-4 therapy was permitted, and 40% of dose-escalation patients had received checkpoint inhibitors. Partial responses were achieved by three dose-escalation patients, of whom one had hepatocellular carcinoma and two had cutaneous melanoma. The point of sequencing TCRbeta in the periphery was to test whether ivuxolimab changed TCR sequence diversity and drove clonal T-cell expansion. The paper describes the monotherapy dose-escalation part (N = 52 patients) of the phase I trial of ivuxolimab. Study-level results and caveats: At doses of 0.1 to 3.0 mg/kg, clonal expansion of both CD4+ and CD8+ blood T cells was observed from baseline to week 6. After ivuxolimab, expanded clones were on average more numerous among CD8+ T cells than among CD4+ T cells. Partial responders in the 0.1-3.0 mg/kg groups had among the lowest normalized peripheral clonal expansion, especially among CD8+ T cells. The antigen specificity of the clonally expanded peripheral T cells was not determined. Low levels of normalized T-cell clonal expansion were also shown by some nonresponding patients.

Patients with a history of autoimmune disease or receiving systemic immunosuppression were excluded from the trial. Peripheral blood for TCR sequencing was drawn from every dose cohort at baseline, at cycle 4 day 1 and at cycle 7 day 1. Samples came from an open-label, multicenter, first-in-human phase I dose-escalation trial of ivuxolimab. Adults with locally advanced or metastatic melanoma, renal cell carcinoma, hepatocellular carcinoma or head and neck squamous cell carcinoma were enrolled in the trial. CD4+ and CD8+ T cells were sorted separately from peripheral blood before TCR sequencing. The CDR3 has 14 amino acids, counting the end cysteine and phenylalanine. The retained sequence is limited to the CDR3, 42 bases, with the frame set at the first base. CDR1 and CDR2, looked up from the germline V gene, are MNHEY and SVGAGI. V is pruned by 4 bases and J by 5 bases, leaving 7 bases of the junction without a gene match.

As regards this clone: Its recognized antigen is unknown. Within one base of it there is no much larger clone, and no base qualities were kept.

For sequencing of the TCRbeta CDR3 region, genomic DNA was extracted from the sorted cells. The immunoSEQ Assay was used to sequence the TCRbeta CDR3 regions. TCRdb mirrors the immuneACCESS table, restricted to in-frame sequences. Some clones are absent from its copies; in checked studies, under half trace to an unresolved V gene, and the reason for the others is unknown. In this sample the table shows about 60,000 clones, 86% of which occur a single time. The top ten constitute under 4.5% of the sample. The sequence came from an adult with an advanced solid tumor such as melanoma, head and neck, liver or kidney cancer. The sequencing used CD4+ or CD8+ T cells sorted from blood, collected in a trial of the OX40 agonist ivuxolimab. The chain is made from TRBV6-5 and TRBJ2-7, and 8 bases in between align with TRBD1. The nucleotide sequence reads TGTGCCAGCAGTTTGGGACAGGTGAGAGACGAGCAGTACTTC. It encodes CASSLGQVRDEQYF.